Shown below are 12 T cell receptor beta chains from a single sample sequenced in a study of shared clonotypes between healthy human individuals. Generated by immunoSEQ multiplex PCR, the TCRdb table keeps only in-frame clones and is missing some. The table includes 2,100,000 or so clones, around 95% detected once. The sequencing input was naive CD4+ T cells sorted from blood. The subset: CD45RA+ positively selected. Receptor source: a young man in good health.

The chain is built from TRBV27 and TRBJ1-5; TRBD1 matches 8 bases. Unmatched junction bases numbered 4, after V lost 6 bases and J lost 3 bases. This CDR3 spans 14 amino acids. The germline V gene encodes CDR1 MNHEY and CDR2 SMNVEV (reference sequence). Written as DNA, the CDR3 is TGTGCCAGCAGCATGACAGGGGTCAATCAGCCCCAGCATTTT. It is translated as CASSMTGVNQPQHF.

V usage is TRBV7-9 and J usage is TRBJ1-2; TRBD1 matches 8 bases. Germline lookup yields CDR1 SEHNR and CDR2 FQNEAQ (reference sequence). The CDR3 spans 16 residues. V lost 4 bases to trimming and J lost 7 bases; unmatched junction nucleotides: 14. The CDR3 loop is CASSSGYEGQEAGYTF. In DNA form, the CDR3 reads TGTGCCAGCAGCTCGGGGTACGAGGGACAGGAGGCTGGCTACACCTTC. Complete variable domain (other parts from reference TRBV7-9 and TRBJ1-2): DTGVSQNPRHKITKRGQNVTFRCDPISEHNRLYWYRQTLGQGPEFLTYFQNEAQLEKSRLLSDRFSAERPKGSFSTLEIQRTEQGDSAMYLCASSSGYEGQEAGYTFGSGTRLTVV.

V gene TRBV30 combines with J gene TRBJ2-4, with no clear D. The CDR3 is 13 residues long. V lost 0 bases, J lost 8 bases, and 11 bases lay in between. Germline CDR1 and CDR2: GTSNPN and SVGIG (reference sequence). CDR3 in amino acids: CAWSVRALDIQYF. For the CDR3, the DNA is TGTGCCTGGAGTGTAAGGGCTTTAGACATTCAGTACTTC.

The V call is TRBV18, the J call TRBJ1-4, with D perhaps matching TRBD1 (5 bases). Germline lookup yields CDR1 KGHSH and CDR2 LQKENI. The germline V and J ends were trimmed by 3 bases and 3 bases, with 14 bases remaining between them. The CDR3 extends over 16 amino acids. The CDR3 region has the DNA TGTGCCAGCTCACCCTCTGCGGGGGTAGCTAATGAAAAACTGTTTTTT. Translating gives CASSPSAGVANEKLFF.

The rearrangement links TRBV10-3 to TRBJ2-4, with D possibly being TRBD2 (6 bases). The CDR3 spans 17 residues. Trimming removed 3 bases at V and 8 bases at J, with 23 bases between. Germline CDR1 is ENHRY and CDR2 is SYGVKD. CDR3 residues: CAISDTAGGATSDIQYF. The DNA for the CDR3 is TGTGCCATCAGTGACACGGCCGGAGGGGCCACTTCAGACATTCAGTACTTC.

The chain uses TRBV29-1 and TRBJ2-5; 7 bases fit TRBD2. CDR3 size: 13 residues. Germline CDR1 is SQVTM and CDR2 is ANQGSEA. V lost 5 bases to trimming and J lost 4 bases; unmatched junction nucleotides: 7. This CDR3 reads CSVWRREGETQYF. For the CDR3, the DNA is TGCAGCGTTTGGCGCAGGGAGGGAGAGACCCAGTACTTC.

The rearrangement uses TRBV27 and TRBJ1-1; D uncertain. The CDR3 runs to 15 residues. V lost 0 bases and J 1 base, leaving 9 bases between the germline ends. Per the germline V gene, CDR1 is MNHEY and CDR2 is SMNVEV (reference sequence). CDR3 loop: CASSLSRAGNTEAFF. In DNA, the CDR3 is TGTGCCAGCAGTTTATCGAGGGCCGGGAACACTGAAGCTTTCTTT.

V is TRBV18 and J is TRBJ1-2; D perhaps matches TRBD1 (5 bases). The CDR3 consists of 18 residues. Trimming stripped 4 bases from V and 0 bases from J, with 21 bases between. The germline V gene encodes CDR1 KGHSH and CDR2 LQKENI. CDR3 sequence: CASSQRGARGGPNYGYTF. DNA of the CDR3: TGTGCCAGCTCACAACGTGGCGCAAGGGGTGGTCCTAACTATGGCTACACCTTC.

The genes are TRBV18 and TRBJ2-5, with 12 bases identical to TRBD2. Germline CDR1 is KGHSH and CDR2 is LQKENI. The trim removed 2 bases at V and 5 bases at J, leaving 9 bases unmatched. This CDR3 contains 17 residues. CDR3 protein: CASSPGTPGTSGETQYF. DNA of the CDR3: TGTGCCAGCTCACCAGGAACCCCTGGGACTAGCGGGGAGACCCAGTACTTC. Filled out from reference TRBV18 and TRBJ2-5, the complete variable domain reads NAGVMQNPRHLVRRRGQEARLRCSPMKGHSHVYWYRQLPEEGLKFMVYLQKENIIDESGMPKERFSAEFPKEGPSILRIQQVVRGDSAAYFCASSPGTPGTSGETQYFGPGTRLLVL.

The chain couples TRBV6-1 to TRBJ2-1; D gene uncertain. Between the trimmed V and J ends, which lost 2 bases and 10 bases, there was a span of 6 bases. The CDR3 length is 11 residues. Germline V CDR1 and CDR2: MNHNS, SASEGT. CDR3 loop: CASSELEEQFF. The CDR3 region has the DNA TGTGCCAGCAGTGAACTAGAAGAGCAGTTCTTC.

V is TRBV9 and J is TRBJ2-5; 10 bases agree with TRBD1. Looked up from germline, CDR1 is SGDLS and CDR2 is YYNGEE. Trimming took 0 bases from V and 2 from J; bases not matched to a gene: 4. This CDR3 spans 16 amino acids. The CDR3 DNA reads TGTGCCAGCAGCGTAGGGTGGGGACAGGGGCAAGAGACCCAGTACTTC. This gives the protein CASSVGWGQGQETQYF.

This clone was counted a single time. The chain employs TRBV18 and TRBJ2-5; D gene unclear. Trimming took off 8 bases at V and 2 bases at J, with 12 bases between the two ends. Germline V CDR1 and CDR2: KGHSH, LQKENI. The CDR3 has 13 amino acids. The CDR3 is CASRTSVQETQYF. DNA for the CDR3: TGTGCCAGCCGTACGTCAGTTCAAGAGACCCAGTACTTC.